The present entry profiles one TCR beta chain with its context. Its recognized antigen is unknown. No much larger clone is present one base from it, and per-base qualities are unavailable. The record originates from a study of T cell responses to AZD1222 COVID-19 vaccine listed by TCRdb under 2021. Background for the entire study: AZD1222 recipients with second doses at about 4 weeks or about 12 weeks were pooled, because spike-specific TCR depth and breadth did not differ between schedules. Enrollment into the trials was organized by age into subgroups of 18-55, 56-69 and 70-plus years, and those subgroups contained approximately 160, 26 and 62 TCR-sequenced participants, respectively. TCR sequencing was performed for some 250 trial participants, of whom roughly 200 were given two doses of AZD1222 and 26 were given two doses of MenACWY control vaccine.

The CDR3 sequence holds 14 residues, the cysteine and phenylalanine included. The kept DNA is CDR3 alone, 42 bases in frame from the first base. Per the germline V gene, SGHDT is the CDR1 and YYEEEE is the CDR2. V drops 2 bases and J drops 7 bases, leaving 15 bases in between. On the study overall, not on this receptor specifically: Reportedly, close to half of the unique spike-specific TCRs recognized epitopes lying outside the regions that are mutated in the B.1.351 and B.1.1.7 variants. Conclusions about previously exposed vaccinees were limited because only a handful of AZD1222 recipients were SARS-CoV-2 seropositive at baseline. Participants were mostly white British and included more females than males, and it was suggested by the authors that clonal diversity may have been underestimated. In the small 56-69-year group, the increase in depth fell short of significance, most likely because of low power. After two AZD1222 doses, spike-specific TCR breadth and depth were significantly higher than at day 0 and than in MenACWY recipients. CD4 TCRs associated with the vaccine covered the entire spike protein, and the dominant responses were in regions 160-218 and 743-854. Because no day 14 peak-response samples were available, repertoires were characterized only after the peak T cell response.

The CDR3 regions of human TCRbeta chains were subjected to immunosequencing. The paper's processing steps were these. Repertoire TCRs were matched against a reference library of SARS-CoV-2-specific TCRs generated with the MIRA antigen-specificity platform. Breadth was defined as the fraction of unique TCRs that were SARS-CoV-2-associated, and depth was defined as the fraction of total T cells that were SARS-CoV-2-associated. Each spike-specific TCR was assigned to its reactive spike region and to a CD4 or CD8 class using the MIRA data. Log10-transformed breadth and depth values were compared by one-way ANOVA with Sidak's multiple comparisons tests. The source is immuneACCESS, and TCRdb retained only in-frame sequences with V and J called. Part of the clones is not carried over; for the studies checked, unresolved V genes explain less than half of this, and the remainder is unexplained. V and J calls and clone size come straight from that table; D and trimming were deduced from the DNA. This sample lists 87,000 or so clones; about 88% were detected once. The ten largest clones represent around 3.5% of the sample.

The time point label, read with the paper, signifies: baseline before first vaccination. The vaccinee samples were drawn from two UK trials, COV001 and COV002, one of which was a single-blind randomized controlled phase 2/3 trial testing AZD1222 (ChAdOx1 nCoV-19) in healthy adults. For TCRbeta chain sequencing, PBMC samples were collected from trial participants at day 0 and at day 28 after the second dose. This TCR was sampled from an adult in good health. Sequenced material: peripheral blood, taken on day 0 of AZD1222 vaccination. This chain joins TRBV5-6 to TRBJ1-1, and possibly TRBD1, on 5 matching bases. The DNA sequence follows: TGTGCCAGCAGCTTAACCGGGACGGCGATTGAAGCTTTCTTT. Its protein product is CASSLTGTAIEAFF.